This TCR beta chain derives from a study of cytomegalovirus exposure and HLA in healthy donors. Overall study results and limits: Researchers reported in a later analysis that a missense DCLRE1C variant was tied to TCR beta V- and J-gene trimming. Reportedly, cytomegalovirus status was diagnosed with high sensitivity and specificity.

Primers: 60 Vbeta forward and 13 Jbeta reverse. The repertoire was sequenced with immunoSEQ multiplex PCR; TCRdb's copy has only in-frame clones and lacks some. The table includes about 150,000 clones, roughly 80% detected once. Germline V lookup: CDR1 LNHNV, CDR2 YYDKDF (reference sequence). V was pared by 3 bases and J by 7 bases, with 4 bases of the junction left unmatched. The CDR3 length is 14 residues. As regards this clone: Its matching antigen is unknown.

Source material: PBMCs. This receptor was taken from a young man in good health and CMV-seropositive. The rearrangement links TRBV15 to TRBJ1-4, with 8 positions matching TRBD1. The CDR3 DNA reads TGTGCCACCAGCAGGGACAGGGTTGGTGAAAAACTGTTTTTT. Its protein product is CATSRDRVGEKLFF.